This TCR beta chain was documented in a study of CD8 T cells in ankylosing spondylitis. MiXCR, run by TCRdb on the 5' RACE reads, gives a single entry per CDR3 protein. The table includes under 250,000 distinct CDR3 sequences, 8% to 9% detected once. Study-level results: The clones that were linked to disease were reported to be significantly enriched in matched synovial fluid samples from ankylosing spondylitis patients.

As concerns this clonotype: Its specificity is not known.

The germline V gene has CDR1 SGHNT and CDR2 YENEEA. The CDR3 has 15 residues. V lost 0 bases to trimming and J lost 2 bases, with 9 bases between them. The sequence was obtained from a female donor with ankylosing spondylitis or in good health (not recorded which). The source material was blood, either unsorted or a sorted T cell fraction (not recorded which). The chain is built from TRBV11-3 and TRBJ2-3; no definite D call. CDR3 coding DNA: TGTGCCAGCAGCTTAGATGTGGGCTCCACAGATACGCAGTATTTT. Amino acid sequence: CASSLDVGSTDTQYF. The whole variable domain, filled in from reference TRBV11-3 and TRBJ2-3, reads EAGVVQSPRYKIIEKKQPVAFWCNPISGHNTLYWYLQNLGQGPELLIRYENEEAVDDSQLPKDRFSAERLKGVDSTLKIQPAELGDSAVYLCASSLDVGSTDTQYFGPGTRLTVL.